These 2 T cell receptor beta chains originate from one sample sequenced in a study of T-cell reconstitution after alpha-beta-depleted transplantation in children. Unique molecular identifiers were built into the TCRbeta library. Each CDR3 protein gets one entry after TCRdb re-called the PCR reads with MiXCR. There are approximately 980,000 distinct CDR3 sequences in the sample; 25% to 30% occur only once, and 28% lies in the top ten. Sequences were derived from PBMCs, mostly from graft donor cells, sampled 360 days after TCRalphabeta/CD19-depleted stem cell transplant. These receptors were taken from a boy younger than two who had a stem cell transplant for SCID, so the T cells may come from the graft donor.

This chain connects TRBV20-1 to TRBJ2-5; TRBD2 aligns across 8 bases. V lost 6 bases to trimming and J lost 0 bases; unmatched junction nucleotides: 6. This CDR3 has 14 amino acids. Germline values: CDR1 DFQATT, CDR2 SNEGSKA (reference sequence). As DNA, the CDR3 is TGCAGTGCCGGAAACGGGGGGGACCAAGAGACCCAGTACTTC. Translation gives CSAGNGGDQETQYF.

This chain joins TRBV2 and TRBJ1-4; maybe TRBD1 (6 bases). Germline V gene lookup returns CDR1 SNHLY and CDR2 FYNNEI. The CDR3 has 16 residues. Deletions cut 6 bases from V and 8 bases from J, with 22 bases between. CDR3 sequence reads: CASRHTGKAGEEKLFF. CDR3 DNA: TGTGCCAGCAGGCATACAGGGAAGGCGGGAGAAGAAAAACTGTTTTTT.